The 3 T cell receptor beta chains in this list originate from one sample, sequenced in a study of blood T cell repertoires in COVID-19. Clones were sequenced by immunoSEQ multiplex PCR, and TCRdb holds only the in-frame ones, with some missing. The sample carries 53,000 or so clones, just under 80% recorded once. Sample: peripheral blood. These receptors all stem from a human donor with active or convalescent COVID-19. The donor label of this sample is uncertain.

This CDR3 is CASSLVSGGDGYTF. For the CDR3, the DNA is TGTGCCAGCAGCTTGGTATCCGGAGGGGATGGCTACACCTTC. The chain carries TRBV5-6 and TRBJ1-2; a weak D match, TRBD1 (5 bases). The V end lost 0 bases, the J end lost 6 bases, and 12 bases lay between the germline ends. From germline, CDR1 is SGHDT and CDR2 YYEEEE. The CDR3 totals 14 residues.

This clone came up once. This chain connects TRBV2 to TRBJ2-5, with TRBD2 identical over 9 bases. CDR1 and CDR2 from the germline V gene are SNHLY and FYNNEI. The CDR3 spans 15 residues. V lost 7 bases to trimming and J lost 5 bases; unmatched junction nucleotides: 11. CDR3 region: CASMGGRARGETQYF. The CDR3 DNA sequence: TGTGCCAGCATGGGCGGGAGGGCCCGAGGGGAGACCCAGTACTTC.

Only one count was recorded for this clone. The V and J genes are TRBV3-1 (or the pseudogene TRBV3-2) and TRBJ2-7, with TRBD2 matching 7 bases. Trimming took 5 bases from V and 0 from J; bases not matched to a gene: 7. CDR1 and CDR2 from the germline V gene are LGHDT and YNNKEL (reference sequence). This CDR3 has 15 residues. CDR3 region: CASSSLAVSSYEQYF. The CDR3 DNA is TGTGCCAGCAGCTCCCTAGCGGTGAGCTCCTACGAGCAGTACTTC.